This TCR beta chain was identified during a study of neurological immune-mediated disorders. Study observations and caveats: Across subjects, expanded clones had no CDR3 amino acid sequences in common, pointing to private repertoires in all groups.

CDR1 and CDR2 from the germline V gene are SQVTM and ANQGSEA. This CDR3 is built from 10 residues. V was clipped by 4 bases and J by 6 bases, with 3 bases between them. The cDNA was synthesized by 5'RACE incorporating 10-nucleotide random UMIs. In TCRdb, the 5' RACE reads were re-called with MiXCR into one record per CDR3 protein. Seen here are about 50,000 distinct CDR3 sequences, about 9.4% observed once, and the top ten hold approximately 5.3%. The sample holds many counts of this clonotype. What it binds is unknown. Sequencing input: PBMCs. The V call is TRBV29-1, the J call TRBJ1-4; D is uncertain. This clonotype was sampled from a man in his sixties or seventies with HTLV-1-associated myelopathy (HAM/TSP). CDR3 protein: CSVGDEKLFF. CDR3 DNA: TGCAGCGTTGGAGATGAAAAACTGTTTTTT.